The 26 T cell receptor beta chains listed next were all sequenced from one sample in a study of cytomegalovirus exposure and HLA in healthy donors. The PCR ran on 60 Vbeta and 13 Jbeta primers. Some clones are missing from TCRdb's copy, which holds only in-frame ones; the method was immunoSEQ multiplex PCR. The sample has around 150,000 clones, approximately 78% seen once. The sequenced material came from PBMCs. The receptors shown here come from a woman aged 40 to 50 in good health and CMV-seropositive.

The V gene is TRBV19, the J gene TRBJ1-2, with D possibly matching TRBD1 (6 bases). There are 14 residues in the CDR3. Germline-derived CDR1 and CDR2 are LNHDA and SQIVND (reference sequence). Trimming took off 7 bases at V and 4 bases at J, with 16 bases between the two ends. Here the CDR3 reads CASKGGSATYGYTF. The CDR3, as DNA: TGTGCCAGTAAGGGGGGGAGTGCGACCTATGGCTACACCTTC.

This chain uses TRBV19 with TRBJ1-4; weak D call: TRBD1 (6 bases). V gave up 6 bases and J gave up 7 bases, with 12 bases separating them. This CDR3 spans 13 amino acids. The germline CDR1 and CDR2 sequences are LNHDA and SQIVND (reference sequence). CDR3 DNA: TGTGCCAGTAGCGGGGGGCTCGGTGAAAAACTGTTTTTT. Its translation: CASSGGLGEKLFF.

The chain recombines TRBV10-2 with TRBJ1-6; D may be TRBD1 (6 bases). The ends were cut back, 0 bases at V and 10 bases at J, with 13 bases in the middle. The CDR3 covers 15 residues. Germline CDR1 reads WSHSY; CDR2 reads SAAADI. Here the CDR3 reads CASSESDRMGSPLHF. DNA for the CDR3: TGCGCCAGCAGTGAGTCTGACAGGATGGGGTCACCCCTCCACTTT.

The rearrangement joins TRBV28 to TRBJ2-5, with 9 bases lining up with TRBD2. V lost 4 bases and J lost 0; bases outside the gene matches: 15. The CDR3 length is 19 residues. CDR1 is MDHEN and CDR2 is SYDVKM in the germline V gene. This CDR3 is CASSSPRLAEYRYQETQYF. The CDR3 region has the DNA TGTGCCAGCAGTTCCCCACGACTAGCGGAGTACAGGTACCAAGAGACCCAGTACTTC.

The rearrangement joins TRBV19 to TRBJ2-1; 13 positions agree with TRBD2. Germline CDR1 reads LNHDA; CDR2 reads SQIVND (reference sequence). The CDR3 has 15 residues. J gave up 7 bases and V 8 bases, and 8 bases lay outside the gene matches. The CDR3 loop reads CASGGLAGDVNEQFF. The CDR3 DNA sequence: TGTGCCAGTGGAGGACTAGCGGGAGATGTAAATGAGCAGTTCTTC.

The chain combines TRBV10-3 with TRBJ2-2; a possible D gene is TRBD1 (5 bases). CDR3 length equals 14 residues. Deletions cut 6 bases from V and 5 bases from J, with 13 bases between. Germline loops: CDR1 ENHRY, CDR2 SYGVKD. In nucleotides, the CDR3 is TGTGCCATCAGGGACACGGTTACTACCGGGGAGCTGTTTTTT. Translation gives CAIRDTVTTGELFF.

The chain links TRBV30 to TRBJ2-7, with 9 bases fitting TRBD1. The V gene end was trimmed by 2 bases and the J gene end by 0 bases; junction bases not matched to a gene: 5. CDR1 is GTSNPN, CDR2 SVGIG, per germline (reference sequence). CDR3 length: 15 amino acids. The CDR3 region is CAWSTTGGNSYEQYF. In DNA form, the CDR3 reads TGTGCCTGGAGTACCACAGGGGGCAACTCCTACGAGCAGTACTTC.

CDR3 in DNA: TGTGCCAGCAGACGGGGACAGGGACAGTACGAGCAGTACTTC. This codes for CASRRGQGQYEQYF. This chain uses TRBV6-1 with TRBJ2-7; 9 nucleotides align to TRBD1. CDR1 is MNHNS and CDR2 is SASEGT in the germline V gene. With 6 bases clipped from V and 4 bases from J, the junction kept 7 bases outside the gene matches. The CDR3 has 14 residues.

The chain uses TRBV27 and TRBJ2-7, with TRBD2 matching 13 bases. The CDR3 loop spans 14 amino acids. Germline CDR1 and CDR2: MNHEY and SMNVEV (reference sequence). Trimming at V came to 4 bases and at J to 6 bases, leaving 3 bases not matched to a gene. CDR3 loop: CASSSRTSGSEQYF. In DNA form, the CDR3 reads TGTGCCAGCAGTTCGCGGACTAGCGGGAGCGAGCAGTACTTC.

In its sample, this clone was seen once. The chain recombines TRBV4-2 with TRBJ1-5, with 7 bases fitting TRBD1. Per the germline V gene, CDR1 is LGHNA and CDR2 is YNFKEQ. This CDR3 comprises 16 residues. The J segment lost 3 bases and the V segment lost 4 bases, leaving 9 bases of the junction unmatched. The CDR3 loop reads CASSLTRGEYNQPQHF. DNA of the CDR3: TGTGCCAGCAGCCTCACCAGGGGGGAATACAATCAGCCCCAGCATTTT.

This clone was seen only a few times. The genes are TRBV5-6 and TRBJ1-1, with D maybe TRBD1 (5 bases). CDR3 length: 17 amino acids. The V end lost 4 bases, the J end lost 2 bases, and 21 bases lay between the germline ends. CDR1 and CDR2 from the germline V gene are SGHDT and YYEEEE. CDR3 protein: CASSPYRPGKGNTEAFF. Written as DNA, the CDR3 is TGTGCCAGCAGCCCGTACAGGCCCGGCAAGGGAAACACTGAAGCTTTCTTT.

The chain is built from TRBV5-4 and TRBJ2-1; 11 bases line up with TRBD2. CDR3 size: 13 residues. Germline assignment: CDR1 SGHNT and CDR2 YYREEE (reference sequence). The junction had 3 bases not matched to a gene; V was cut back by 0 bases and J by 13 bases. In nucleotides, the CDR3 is TGTGCCAGCAGCTTGGAACTAGCGGGGGTCCAGTTCTTC. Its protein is CASSLELAGVQFF.

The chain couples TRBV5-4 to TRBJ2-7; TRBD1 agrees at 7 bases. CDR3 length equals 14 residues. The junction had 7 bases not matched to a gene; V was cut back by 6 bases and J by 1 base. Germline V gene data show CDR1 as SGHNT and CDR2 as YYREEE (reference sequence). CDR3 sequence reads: CASTLGTDSYEQYF. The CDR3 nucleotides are TGTGCCAGCACCCTCGGGACAGATTCCTACGAGCAGTACTTC.

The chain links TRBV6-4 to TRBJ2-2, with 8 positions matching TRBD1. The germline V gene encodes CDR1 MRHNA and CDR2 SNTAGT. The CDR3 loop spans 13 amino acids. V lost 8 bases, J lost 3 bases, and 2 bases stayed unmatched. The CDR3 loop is CASGQGDTGELFF. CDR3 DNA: TGTGCCAGCGGACAGGGCGACACCGGGGAGCTGTTTTTT.

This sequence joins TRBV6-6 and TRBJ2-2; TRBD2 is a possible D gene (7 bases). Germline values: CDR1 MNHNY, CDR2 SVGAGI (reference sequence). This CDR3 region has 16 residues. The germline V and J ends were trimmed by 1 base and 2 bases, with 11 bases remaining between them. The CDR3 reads CASSYYSGGNTGELFF. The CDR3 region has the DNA TGTGCCAGCAGTTACTACTCGGGGGGCAACACCGGGGAGCTGTTTTTT.

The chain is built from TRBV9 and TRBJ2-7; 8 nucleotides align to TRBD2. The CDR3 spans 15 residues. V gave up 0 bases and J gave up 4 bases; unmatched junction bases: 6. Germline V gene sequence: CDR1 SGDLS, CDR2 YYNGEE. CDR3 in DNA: TGTGCCAGCAGCGTAGCCGCGACTAGCGATTACGAGCAGTACTTC. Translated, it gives CASSVAATSDYEQYF. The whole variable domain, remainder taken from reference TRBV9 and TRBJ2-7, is DSGVTQTPKHLITATGQRVTLRCSPRSGDLSVYWYQQSLDQGLQFLIQYYNGEERAKGNILERFSAQQFPDLHSELNLSSLELGDSALYFCASSVAATSDYEQYFGPGTRLTVT.

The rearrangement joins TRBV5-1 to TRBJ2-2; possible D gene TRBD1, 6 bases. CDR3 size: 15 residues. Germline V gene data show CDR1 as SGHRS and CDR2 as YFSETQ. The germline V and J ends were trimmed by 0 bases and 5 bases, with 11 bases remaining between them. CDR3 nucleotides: TGCGCCAGCAGCTTGGCAGGGGATCGGACCGGGGAGCTGTTTTTT. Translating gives CASSLAGDRTGELFF.

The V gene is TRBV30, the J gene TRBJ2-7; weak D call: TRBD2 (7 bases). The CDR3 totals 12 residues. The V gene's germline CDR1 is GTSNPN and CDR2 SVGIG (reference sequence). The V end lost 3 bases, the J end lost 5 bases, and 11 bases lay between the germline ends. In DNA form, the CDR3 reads TGTGCCTGGAGCTCGGGGGGCCACGAGCAGTACTTC. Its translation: CAWSSGGHEQYF.

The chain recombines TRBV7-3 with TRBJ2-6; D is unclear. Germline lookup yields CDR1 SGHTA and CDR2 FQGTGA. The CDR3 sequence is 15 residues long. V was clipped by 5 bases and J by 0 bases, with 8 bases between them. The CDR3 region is CASSPEPSGANVLTF. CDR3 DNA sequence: TGTGCCAGCAGCCCGGAGCCCTCTGGGGCCAACGTCCTGACTTTC.

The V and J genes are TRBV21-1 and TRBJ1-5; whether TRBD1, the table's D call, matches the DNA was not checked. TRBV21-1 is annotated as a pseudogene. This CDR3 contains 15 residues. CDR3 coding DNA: TGTGCCAGCAGCCTTTTGACAGAGAGCAATCAGCCCCAGCATTTT. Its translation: CASSLLTESNQPQHF.

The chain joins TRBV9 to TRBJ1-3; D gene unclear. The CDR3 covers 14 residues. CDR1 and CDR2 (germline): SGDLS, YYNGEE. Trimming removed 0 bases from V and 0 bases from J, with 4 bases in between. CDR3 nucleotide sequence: TGTGCCAGCAGCGTAGCAGACTCTGGAAACACCATATATTTT. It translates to CASSVADSGNTIYF.

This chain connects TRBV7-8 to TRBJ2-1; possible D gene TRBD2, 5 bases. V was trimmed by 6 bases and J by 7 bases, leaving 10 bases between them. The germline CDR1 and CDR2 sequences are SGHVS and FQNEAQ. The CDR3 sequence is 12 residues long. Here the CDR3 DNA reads TGTGCCAGCAGTTCTACTAGGAATGAGCAGTTCTTC. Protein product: CASSSTRNEQFF.

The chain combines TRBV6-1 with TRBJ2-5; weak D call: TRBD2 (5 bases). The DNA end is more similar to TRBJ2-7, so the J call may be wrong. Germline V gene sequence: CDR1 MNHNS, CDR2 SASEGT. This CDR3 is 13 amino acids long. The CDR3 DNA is TGTGCCACCCTCCGGTGGGAGATCGACGAGCAGTACTTC. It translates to CATLRWEIDEQYF.

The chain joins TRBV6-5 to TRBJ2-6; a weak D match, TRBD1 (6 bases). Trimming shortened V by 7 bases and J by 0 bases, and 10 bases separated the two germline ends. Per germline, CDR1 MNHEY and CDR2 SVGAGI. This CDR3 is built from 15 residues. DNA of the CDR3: TGTGCCAGCAAACAAGGGGGCTCTGGGGCCAACGTCCTGACTTTC. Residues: CASKQGGSGANVLTF.

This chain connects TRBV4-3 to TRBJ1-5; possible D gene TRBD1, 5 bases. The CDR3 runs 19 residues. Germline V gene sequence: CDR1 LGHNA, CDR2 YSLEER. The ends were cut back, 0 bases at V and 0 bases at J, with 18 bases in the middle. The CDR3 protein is CASSQDRGRIGYSNQPQHF. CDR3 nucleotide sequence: TGCGCCAGCAGCCAAGATCGGGGGAGGATAGGGTATAGCAATCAGCCCCAGCATTTT.

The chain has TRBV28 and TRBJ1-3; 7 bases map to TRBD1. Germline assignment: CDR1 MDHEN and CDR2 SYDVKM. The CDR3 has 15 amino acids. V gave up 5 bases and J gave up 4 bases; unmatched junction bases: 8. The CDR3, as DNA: TGTGCCAGCAGTCCAGCCCCGACAGGGGGAAACACCATATATTTT. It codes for CASSPAPTGGNTIYF.